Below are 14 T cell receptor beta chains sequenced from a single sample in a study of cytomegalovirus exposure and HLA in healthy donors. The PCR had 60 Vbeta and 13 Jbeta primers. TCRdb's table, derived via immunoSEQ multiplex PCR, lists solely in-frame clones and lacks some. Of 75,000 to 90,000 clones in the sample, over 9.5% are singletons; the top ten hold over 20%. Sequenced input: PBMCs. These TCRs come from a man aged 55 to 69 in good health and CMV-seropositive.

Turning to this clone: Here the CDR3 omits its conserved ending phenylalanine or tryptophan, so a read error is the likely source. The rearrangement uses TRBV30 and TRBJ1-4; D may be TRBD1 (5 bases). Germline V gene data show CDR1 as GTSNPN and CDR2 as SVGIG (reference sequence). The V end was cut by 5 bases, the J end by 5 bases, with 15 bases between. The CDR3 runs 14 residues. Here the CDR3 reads CAWGRRGINEKLFV. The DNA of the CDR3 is TGTGCCTGGGGACGGCGGGGGATAAATGAAAAACTGTTTGTT.

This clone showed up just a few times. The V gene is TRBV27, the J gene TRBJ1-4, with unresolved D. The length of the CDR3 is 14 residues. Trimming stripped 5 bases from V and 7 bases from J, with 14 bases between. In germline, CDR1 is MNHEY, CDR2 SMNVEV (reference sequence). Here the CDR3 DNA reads TGTGCCAGCAGTCTCTTCGGAGTGGGTGAAAAACTGTTTTTT. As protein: CASSLFGVGEKLFF.

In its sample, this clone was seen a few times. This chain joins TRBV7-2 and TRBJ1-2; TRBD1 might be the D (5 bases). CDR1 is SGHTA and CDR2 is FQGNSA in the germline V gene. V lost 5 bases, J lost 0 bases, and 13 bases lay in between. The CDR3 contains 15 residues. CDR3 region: CASSVSRGSNYGYTF. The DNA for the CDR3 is TGTGCCAGCAGCGTAAGCCGGGGGTCTAACTATGGCTACACCTTC.

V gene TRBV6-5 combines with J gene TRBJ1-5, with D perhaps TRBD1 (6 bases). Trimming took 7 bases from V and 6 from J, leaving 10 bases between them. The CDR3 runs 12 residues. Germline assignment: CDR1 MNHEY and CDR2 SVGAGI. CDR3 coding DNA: TGTGCCAGCAAGACAGGTTCTCAGCCCCAGCATTTT. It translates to CASKTGSQPQHF.

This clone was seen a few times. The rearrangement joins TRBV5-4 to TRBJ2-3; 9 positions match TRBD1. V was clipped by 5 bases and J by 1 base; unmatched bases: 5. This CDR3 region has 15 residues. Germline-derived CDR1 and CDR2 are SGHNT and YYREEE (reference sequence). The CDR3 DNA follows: TGTGCCAGCAGTCGGACAGGGGAAGGCACAGATACGCAGTATTTT. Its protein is CASSRTGEGTDTQYF. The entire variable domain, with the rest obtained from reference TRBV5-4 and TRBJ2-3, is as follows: ETGVTQSPTHLIKTRGQQVTLRCSSQSGHNTVSWYQQALGQGPQFIFQYYREEENGRGNFPPRFSGLQFPNYSSELNVNALELDDSALYLCASSRTGEGTDTQYFGPGTRLTVL.

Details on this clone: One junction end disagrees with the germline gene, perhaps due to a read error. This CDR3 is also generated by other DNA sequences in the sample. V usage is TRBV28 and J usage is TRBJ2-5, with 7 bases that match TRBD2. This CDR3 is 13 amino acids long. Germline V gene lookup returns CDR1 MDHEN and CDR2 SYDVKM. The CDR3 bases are TGTGCCAGAAGCGGGACGTACGGTGAGAACCAGTACTTC. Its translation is CARSGTYGENQYF.

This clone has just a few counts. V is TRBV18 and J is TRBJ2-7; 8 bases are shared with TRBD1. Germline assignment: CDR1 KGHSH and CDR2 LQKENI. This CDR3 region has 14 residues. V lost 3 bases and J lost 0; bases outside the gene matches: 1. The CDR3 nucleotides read TGTGCCAGCTCACCCGGACAGGGCTCCTACGAGCAGTACTTC. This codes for CASSPGQGSYEQYF.

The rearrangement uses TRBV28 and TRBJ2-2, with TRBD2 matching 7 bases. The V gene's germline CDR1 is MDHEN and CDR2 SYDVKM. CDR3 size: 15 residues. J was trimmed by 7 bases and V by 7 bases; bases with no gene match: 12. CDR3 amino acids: CASTLGGVEGGELFF. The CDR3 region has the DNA TGTGCCAGCACCCTGGGAGGGGTGGAAGGCGGGGAGCTGTTTTTT.

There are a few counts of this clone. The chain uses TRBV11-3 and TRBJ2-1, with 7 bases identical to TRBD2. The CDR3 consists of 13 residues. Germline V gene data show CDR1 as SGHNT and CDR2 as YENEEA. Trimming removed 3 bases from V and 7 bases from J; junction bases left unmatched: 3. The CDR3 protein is CASSFEAGNEQFF. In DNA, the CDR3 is TGTGCCAGCAGCTTTGAAGCGGGGAATGAGCAGTTCTTC.

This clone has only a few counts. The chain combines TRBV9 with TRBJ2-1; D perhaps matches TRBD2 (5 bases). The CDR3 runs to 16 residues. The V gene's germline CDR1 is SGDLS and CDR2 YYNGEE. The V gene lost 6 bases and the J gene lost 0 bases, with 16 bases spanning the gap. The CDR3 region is CASTAQAGLSYNEQFF. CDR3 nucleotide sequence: TGTGCCAGCACGGCCCAAGCAGGACTCTCCTACAATGAGCAGTTCTTC.

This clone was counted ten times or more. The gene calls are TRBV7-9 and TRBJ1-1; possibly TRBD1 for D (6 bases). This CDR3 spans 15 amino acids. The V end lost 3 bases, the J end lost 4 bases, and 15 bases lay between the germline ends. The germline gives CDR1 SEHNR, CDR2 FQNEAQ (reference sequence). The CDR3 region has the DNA TGTGCCAGCAGCTTCGTAGGTCGGGGGGCCACTGAAGCTTTCTTT. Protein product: CASSFVGRGATEAFF. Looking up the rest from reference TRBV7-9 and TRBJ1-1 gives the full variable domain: DTGVSQNPRHKITKRGQNVTFRCDPISEHNRLYWYRQTLGQGPEFLTYFQNEAQLEKSRLLSDRFSAERPKGSFSTLEIQRTEQGDSAMYLCASSFVGRGATEAFFGQGTRLTVV.

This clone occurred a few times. CDR3 in amino acids: CASSWAGGTYEQYF. The CDR3 DNA is TGTGCCAGCAGTTGGGCAGGGGGAACCTACGAGCAGTACTTC. The chain couples TRBV6-5 to TRBJ2-7; 7 nucleotides agree with TRBD1. The CDR3 runs 14 residues. From germline, CDR1 is MNHEY and CDR2 SVGAGI. Losses at the gene ends were 4 bases for V and 2 bases for J; bases not matched to a gene: 5.

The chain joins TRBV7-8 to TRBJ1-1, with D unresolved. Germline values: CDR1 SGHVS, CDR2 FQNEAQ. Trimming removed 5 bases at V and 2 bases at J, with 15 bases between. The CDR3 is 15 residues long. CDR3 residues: CASSVRRPGNTEAFF. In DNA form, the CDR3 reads TGTGCCAGCAGCGTTCGAAGACCGGGAAACACTGAAGCTTTCTTT. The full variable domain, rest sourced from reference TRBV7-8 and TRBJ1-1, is GAGVSQSPRYKVAKRGQDVALRCDPISGHVSLFWYQQALGQGPEFLTYFQNEAQLDKSGLPSDRFFAERPEGSVSTLKIQRTQQEDSAVYLCASSVRRPGNTEAFFGQGTRLTVV.

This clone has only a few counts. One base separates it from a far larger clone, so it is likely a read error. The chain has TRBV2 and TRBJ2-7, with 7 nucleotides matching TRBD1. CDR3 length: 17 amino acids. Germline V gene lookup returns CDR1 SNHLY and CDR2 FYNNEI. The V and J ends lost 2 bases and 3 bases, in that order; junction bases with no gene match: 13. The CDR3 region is CASSEFCTPGTDYEQYF. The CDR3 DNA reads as TGTGCCAGCAGTGAATTTTGCACCCCCGGGACAGACTACGAGCAGTACTTC.